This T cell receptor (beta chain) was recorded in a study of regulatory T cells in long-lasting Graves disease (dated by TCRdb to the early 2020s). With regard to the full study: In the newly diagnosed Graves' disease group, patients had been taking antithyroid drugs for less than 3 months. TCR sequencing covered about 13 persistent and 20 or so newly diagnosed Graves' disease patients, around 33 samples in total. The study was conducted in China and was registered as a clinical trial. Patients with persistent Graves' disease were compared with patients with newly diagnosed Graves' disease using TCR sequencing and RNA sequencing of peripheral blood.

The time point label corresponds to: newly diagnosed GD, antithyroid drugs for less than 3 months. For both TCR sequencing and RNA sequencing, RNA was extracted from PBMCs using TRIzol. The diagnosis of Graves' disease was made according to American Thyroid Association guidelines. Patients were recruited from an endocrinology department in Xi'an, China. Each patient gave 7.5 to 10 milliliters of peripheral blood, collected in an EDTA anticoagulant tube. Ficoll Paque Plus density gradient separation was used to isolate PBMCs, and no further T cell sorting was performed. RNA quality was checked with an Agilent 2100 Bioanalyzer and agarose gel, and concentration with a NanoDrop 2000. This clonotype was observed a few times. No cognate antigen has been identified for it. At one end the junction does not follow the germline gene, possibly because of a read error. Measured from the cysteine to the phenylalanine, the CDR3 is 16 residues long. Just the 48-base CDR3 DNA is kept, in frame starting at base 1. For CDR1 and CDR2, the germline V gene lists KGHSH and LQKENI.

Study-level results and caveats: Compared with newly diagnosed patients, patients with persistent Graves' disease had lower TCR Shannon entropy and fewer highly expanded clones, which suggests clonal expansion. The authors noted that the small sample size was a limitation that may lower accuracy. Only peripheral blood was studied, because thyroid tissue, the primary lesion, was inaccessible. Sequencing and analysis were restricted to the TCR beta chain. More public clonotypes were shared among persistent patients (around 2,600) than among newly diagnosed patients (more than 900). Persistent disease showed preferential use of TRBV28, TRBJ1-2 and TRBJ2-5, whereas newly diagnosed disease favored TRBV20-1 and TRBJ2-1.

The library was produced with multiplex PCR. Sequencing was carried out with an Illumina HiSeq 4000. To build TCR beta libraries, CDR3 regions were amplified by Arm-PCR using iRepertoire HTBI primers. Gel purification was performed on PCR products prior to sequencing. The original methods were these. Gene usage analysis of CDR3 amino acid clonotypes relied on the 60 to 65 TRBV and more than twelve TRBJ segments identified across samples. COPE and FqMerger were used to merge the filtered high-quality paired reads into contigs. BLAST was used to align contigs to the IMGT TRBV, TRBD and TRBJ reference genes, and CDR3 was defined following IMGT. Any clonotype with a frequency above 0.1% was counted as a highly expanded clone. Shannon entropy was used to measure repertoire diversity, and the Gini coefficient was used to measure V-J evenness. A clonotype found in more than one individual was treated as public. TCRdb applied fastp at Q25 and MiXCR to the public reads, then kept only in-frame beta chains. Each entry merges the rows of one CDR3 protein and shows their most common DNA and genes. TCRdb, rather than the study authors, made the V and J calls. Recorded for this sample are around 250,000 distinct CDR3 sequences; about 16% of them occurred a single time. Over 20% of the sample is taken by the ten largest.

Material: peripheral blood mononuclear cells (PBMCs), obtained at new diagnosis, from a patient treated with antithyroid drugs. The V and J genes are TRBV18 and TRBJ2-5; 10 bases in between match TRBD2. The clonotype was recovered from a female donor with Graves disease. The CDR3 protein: CVSSPPLAGVVETQYF. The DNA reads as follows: TGTGTCAGCTCACCCCCCCTAGCGGGAGTGGTAGAGACCCAGTACTTC.